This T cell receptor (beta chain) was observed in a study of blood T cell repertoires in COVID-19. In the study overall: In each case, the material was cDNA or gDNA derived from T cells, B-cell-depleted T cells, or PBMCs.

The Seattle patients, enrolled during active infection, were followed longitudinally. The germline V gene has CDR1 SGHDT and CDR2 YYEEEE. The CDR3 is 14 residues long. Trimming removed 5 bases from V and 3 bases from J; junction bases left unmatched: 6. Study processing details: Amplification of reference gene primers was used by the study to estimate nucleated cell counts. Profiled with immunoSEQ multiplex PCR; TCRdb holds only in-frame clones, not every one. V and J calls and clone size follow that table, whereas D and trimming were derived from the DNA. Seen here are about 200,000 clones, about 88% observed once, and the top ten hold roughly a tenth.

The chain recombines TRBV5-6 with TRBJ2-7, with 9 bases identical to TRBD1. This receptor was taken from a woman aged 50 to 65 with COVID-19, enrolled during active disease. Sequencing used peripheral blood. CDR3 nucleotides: TGTGCCAGCAGAGAACAGGGGGCTGACTACGAGCAGTACTTC. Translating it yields CASREQGADYEQYF.